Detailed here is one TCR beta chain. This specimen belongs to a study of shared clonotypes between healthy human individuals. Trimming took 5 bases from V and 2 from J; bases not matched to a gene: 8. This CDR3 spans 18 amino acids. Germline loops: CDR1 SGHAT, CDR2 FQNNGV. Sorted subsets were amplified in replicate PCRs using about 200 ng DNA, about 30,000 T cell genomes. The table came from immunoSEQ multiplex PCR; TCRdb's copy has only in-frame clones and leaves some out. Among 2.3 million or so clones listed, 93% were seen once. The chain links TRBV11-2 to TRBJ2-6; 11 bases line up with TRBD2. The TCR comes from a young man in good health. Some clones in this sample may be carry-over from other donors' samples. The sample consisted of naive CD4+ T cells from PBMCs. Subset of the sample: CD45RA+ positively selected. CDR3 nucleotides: TGTGCCAGCAGCGCACTAGCGGGAGAGGTGGCTGGGGCCAACGTCCTGACTTTC. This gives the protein CASSALAGEVAGANVLTF.